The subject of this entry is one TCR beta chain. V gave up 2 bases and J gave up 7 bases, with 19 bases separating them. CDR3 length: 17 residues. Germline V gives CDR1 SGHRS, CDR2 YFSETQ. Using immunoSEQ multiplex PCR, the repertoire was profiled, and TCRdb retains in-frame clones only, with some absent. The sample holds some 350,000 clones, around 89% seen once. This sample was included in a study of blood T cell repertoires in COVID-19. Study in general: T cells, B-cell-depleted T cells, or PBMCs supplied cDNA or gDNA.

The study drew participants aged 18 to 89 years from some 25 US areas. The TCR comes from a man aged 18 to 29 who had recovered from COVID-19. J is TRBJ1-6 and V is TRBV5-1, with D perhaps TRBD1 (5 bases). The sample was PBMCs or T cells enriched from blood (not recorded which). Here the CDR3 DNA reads TGCGCCAGCAGCTTTCGTGCCGGGGCGGGGTCGAATTCACCCCTCCACTTT. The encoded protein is CASSFRAGAGSNSPLHF. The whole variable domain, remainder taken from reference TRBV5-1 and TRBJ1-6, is KAGVTQTPRYLIKTRGQQVTLSCSPISGHRSVSWYQQTPGQGLQFLFEYFSETQRNKGNFPGRFSGRQFSNSRSEMNVSTLELGDSALYLCASSFRAGAGSNSPLHFGNGTRLTVT.